This entry concerns a single T cell receptor beta chain. Trimming pared 4 bases from V and 2 bases from J, leaving 15 bases between. The CDR3 is 15 amino acids. In the source study's methods: Cell counts per sample came from amplifying reference gene primers. Assay used: immunoSEQ multiplex PCR; TCRdb lists only in-frame clones, some missing. V and J calls and clone size are copied from that table; D and trimming were computed from the DNA. The repertoire has about 480,000 clones, more than 70% of them found once; the top ten carry 10% to 15%. The data stem from a study of blood T cell repertoires in COVID-19. Looking at the study overall: Samples came from the United States, Italy and Spain, spanning acute and convalescent COVID-19. Sources were T cells, B-cell-depleted T cells, or PBMCs; the material itself was cDNA or gDNA.

Patients from Seattle were sampled longitudinally, starting during active infection. The chain has TRBV5-3 and TRBJ1-1; tentative D call: TRBD1 (6 bases). TRBV5-3 is an open reading frame whose function is uncertain. This clonotype originated in a woman in her fifties or sixties with COVID-19, enrolled during active disease. Specimen: peripheral blood. CDR3 protein: CARSAGEGDNTEAFF. The CDR3 DNA follows: TGTGCCAGAAGCGCAGGGGAGGGGGATAACACTGAAGCTTTCTTT.